These 15 T cell receptor beta chains came from one sample sequenced in a study of PD-L1 blockade in urothelial cancer. The time point is: pretreatment peripheral blood. Assay: immunoSEQ multiplex PCR; the TCRdb copy retains only in-frame clones and omits some. This table has roughly 63,000 clones, about 76% appearing once. The material was PBMCs, obtained around atezolizumab (anti-PD-L1) treatment. Receptors originate from a man between 65 and 85 years old with urothelial cancer.

The chain uses TRBV29-1 and TRBJ1-1; possibly TRBD1 for D (6 bases). The V gene lost 5 bases and the J gene lost 6 bases, with 7 bases spanning the gap. The CDR3 extends over 10 amino acids. Germline CDR1 SQVTM, CDR2 ANQGSEA. CDR3 residues: CSVPGAEAFF. The CDR3 DNA is TGCAGCGTTCCAGGGGCTGAAGCTTTCTTT.

This chain connects TRBV10-3 to TRBJ2-7; TRBD1 matches 7 bases. In germline, CDR1 is ENHRY, CDR2 SYGVKD. V lost 6 bases, J lost 0 bases, and 5 bases stayed unmatched. This CDR3 has 14 amino acids. The CDR3 DNA reads TGTGCCATCAGCTTGGACAGGACCTCCTACGAGCAGTACTTC. The encoded protein is CAISLDRTSYEQYF.

This chain connects TRBV30 to TRBJ1-2; no definite D call. The CDR3 consists of 12 residues. Trimming cost V 1 base and J 5 bases, with 8 bases left between them. CDR1 and CDR2 from the germline V gene are GTSNPN and SVGIG (reference sequence). Written as DNA, the CDR3 is TGTGCCTGGAGTGCGCACAGTTATGGCTACACCTTC. This gives the protein CAWSAHSYGYTF.

This sequence joins TRBV6-6 and TRBJ2-7, with TRBD1 matching 9 bases. V dropped 4 bases and J dropped 4; count of bases not matched to a gene: 8. The CDR3 length is 15 residues. The germline V gene has CDR1 MNHNY and CDR2 SVGAGI (reference sequence). CDR3 nucleotide sequence: TGTGCCAGCAGTTCAGCCGGGACAGGGCGATACGAGCAGTACTTC. Its protein is CASSSAGTGRYEQYF.

The chain combines TRBV5-5 with TRBJ2-5; possible D gene TRBD2, 6 bases. Germline CDR1 reads SGHKS; CDR2 reads YYEKEE (reference sequence). CDR3 length: 14 amino acids. Trimming took 0 bases from V and 5 from J, leaving 11 bases between them. The CDR3 region has the DNA TGTGCCAGCAGCTTGGGCGGAGGGACGGAGACCCAGTACTTC. As protein: CASSLGGGTETQYF.

The chain is built from TRBV6-5 and TRBJ2-4, with 13 bases that match TRBD2. The germline V gene encodes CDR1 MNHEY and CDR2 SVGAGI. The CDR3 is 15 amino acids. V lost 5 bases, J lost 7 bases, and 5 bases stayed unmatched. The CDR3 region is CASSTRTSGSNIQYF. In DNA form, the CDR3 reads TGTGCCAGCAGTACCCGGACTAGCGGGAGCAACATTCAGTACTTC.

The gene calls are TRBV28 and TRBJ2-3; no clear D. Trimming removed 2 bases at V and 3 bases at J, with 9 bases between. The CDR3 is 14 amino acids. Per the germline V gene, CDR1 is MDHEN and CDR2 is SYDVKM. CDR3 coding DNA: TGTGCCAGCAGTTTAACTTTCCCGACAGATACGCAGTATTTT. This encodes CASSLTFPTDTQYF. Filled out from reference TRBV28 and TRBJ2-3, the complete variable domain reads DVKVTQSSRYLVKRTGEKVFLECVQDMDHENMFWYRQDPGLGLRLIYFSYDVKMKEKGDIPEGYSVSREKKERFSLILESASTNQTSMYLCASSLTFPTDTQYFGPGTRLTVL.

This chain joins TRBV9 and TRBJ1-3, with TRBD1 identical over 9 bases. CDR3 size: 18 residues. Germline CDR1 reads SGDLS; CDR2 reads YYNGEE. Trimming cost V 2 bases and J 0 bases; bases outside gene matches: 9. DNA of the CDR3: TGTGCCAGCAGCGTTGGGCCGGGACAGGGTTCCTCTGGAAACACCATATATTTT. It encodes CASSVGPGQGSSGNTIYF.

The chain carries TRBV7-3 and TRBJ1-2; a possible D gene is TRBD1 (5 bases). V lost 5 bases, J lost 8 bases, and 24 bases lay in between. This CDR3 is 16 amino acids long. Germline assignment: CDR1 SGHTA and CDR2 FQGTGA. Written as DNA, the CDR3 is TGTGCCAGCAGCACTTTTCCGACAGAAAACTCGATAGGCTACACCTTC. Translating it yields CASSTFPTENSIGYTF. Complete variable domain (other parts from reference TRBV7-3 and TRBJ1-2): GAGVSQTPSNKVTEKGKYVELRCDPISGHTALYWYRQSLGQGPEFLIYFQGTGAADDSGLPNDRFFAVRPEGSVSTLKIQRTERGDSAVYLCASSTFPTENSIGYTFGSGTRLTVV.

The chain recombines TRBV11-2 with TRBJ2-3; D gene ambiguous. This CDR3 spans 14 amino acids. Germline assignment: CDR1 SGHAT and CDR2 FQNNGV. The V gene lost 2 bases and the J gene lost 6 bases, with 12 bases spanning the gap. CDR3 loop: CASSLSPTLDTQYF. The CDR3 DNA follows: TGTGCCAGCAGCTTAAGCCCTACGCTGGATACGCAGTATTTT. The entire variable domain, with the rest obtained from reference TRBV11-2 and TRBJ2-3, is as follows: EAGVAQSPRYKIIEKRQSVAFWCNPISGHATLYWYQQILGQGPKLLIQFQNNGVVDDSQLPKDRFSAERLKGVDSTLKIQPAKLEDSAVYLCASSLSPTLDTQYFGPGTRLTVL.

The rearrangement links TRBV7-2 to TRBJ1-3; 8 bases are a match to TRBD1. The V gene's germline CDR1 is SGHTA and CDR2 FQGNSA. This CDR3 is built from 14 residues. V lost 4 bases to trimming and J lost 8 bases; unmatched junction nucleotides: 7. The CDR3 DNA reads as TGTGCCAGCAGCTCCCGGACAGGGACGGACACCATATATTTT. This translates into CASSSRTGTDTIYF.

The chain recombines TRBV5-4 with TRBJ2-1; D may be TRBD2 (6 bases). Trimming removed 3 bases at V and 10 bases at J, with 14 bases between. This CDR3 region has 13 residues. Looked up from germline, CDR1 is SGHNT and CDR2 is YYREEE (reference sequence). DNA for the CDR3: TGTGCCAGCAGCTGGGACTGGGGCGAGGAGCAGTTCTTC. This codes for CASSWDWGEEQFF.

This chain connects TRBV7-8 to TRBJ2-3; 8 bases map to TRBD2. The J segment lost 4 bases and the V segment lost 5 bases, leaving 11 bases of the junction unmatched. The CDR3 runs 16 residues. Germline CDR1 reads SGHVS; CDR2 reads FQNEAQ. CDR3 sequence reads: CASSPPSGRGADTQYF. The CDR3 nucleotides read TGTGCCAGCAGCCCCCCCAGCGGGAGAGGGGCAGATACGCAGTATTTT. The variable domain in full, completed from reference TRBV7-8 and TRBJ2-3, reads GAGVSQSPRYKVAKRGQDVALRCDPISGHVSLFWYQQALGQGPEFLTYFQNEAQLDKSGLPSDRFFAERPEGSVSTLKIQRTQQEDSAVYLCASSPPSGRGADTQYFGPGTRLTVL.

The chain employs TRBV5-1 and TRBJ2-4, with 14 bases aligning to TRBD2. The CDR3 contains 18 residues. The trim removed 0 bases at V and 4 bases at J, leaving 6 bases unmatched. The V gene's germline CDR1 is SGHRS and CDR2 YFSETQ. CDR3 coding DNA: TGCGCCAGCAGCTTGGAAGGGACTAGCGGGAGTTTTAAAAACATTCAGTACTTC. Its translation: CASSLEGTSGSFKNIQYF.

This chain joins TRBV18 and TRBJ2-3, with 7 bases identical to TRBD2. V dropped 3 bases and J dropped 1; count of bases not matched to a gene: 7. The CDR3 sequence is 16 residues long. From germline, CDR1 is KGHSH and CDR2 LQKENI. In nucleotides, the CDR3 is TGTGCCAGCTCACCTGGGACTATCATAGGCACAGATACGCAGTATTTT. Translating gives CASSPGTIIGTDTQYF.